This T cell receptor (beta chain) was captured by sequencing in a study of blood T cell repertoires in COVID-19. Germline CDR1 LNHDA, CDR2 SQIVND (reference sequence). The CDR3 totals 15 residues. Unmatched junction bases numbered 6, after V lost 5 bases and J lost 3 bases. Per the study methods: The assay estimated nucleated cells by amplifying reference gene primers. Assay used: immunoSEQ multiplex PCR; TCRdb lists only in-frame clones, some missing. That table furnishes V, J and clone size, whereas the DNA furnished D and trimming. The sample has about 210,000 clones, 70% to 90% seen once; the top ten hold just under 25%. Cohort placement rested on clinical history that participants reported themselves.

The chain recombines TRBV19 with TRBJ1-5; 8 nucleotides match TRBD1. The sequence came from a woman aged 40 to 50 in a cohort exposed to, infected with or recovered from COVID-19 (not recorded which). Sequencing was carried out using PBMCs or T cells enriched from blood (not recorded which). In DNA, the CDR3 is TGTGCCAGTAGTTGGACAGGGAGGCCCAATCAGCCCCAGCATTTT. Residues: CASSWTGRPNQPQHF. Full variable domain (remainder filled in from reference TRBV19 and TRBJ1-5): DGGITQSPKYLFRKEGQNVTLSCEQNLNHDAMYWYRQDPGQGLRLIYYSQIVNDFQKGDIAEGYSVSREKKESFPLTVTSAQKNPTAFYLCASSWTGRPNQPQHFGDGTRLSIL.